The sequence of this TCR beta chain was determined in a study of shared clonotypes between healthy human individuals. Sequencing was performed with immunoSEQ multiplex PCR; in TCRdb, only in-frame clones are kept and a portion is missing. Among 2 million to 2.5 million clones listed, 85% to 95% were seen once. Germline CDR1 reads KGHSH; CDR2 reads LQKENI. CDR3 length: 15 residues. With V trimmed by 7 bases and J by 1 base, 5 bases remained unmatched. This chain links TRBV18 with TRBJ2-3; 10 positions match TRBD2. Sequences were obtained from naive CD4+ T cells sorted from blood. Described subset: CD45RA+ positively selected. The TCR sequence derives from a man aged 18 to 29 in good health. The CDR3 sequence: CASYKGTSGTDTQYF. The CDR3 region has the DNA TGTGCCAGCTACAAAGGGACTAGCGGCACAGATACGCAGTATTTT.